One and the same sample provided the 29 T cell receptor beta chains below, sequenced in a study of regulatory and conventional T cells in RAG deficiency. Blood CD4+ CD25-low CD127-high conventional T cells supplied the genomic DNA template. Assay used: immunoSEQ multiplex PCR; TCRdb lists only in-frame clones, some missing. The sample lists approximately 21,000 clones, 95% to 97% occurring once. Separately, the same data were catalogued under a study of regulatory T cells. From that report: The PCR used 52 TRBV and 13 TRBJ primers.

Sequencing used CD25- CD4+ T cells sorted from blood. The origin of the receptors is a human donor in good health.

The genes are TRBV29-1 and TRBJ1-4; D ambiguous. This CDR3 has 10 amino acids. CDR1 is SQVTM and CDR2 is ANQGSEA in the germline V gene. With 7 bases removed from V and 4 bases from J, the gap between germline ends came to 4 bases. The CDR3 DNA reads TGCAGCGCTTTTAATGAAAAACTGTTTTTT. This encodes CSAFNEKLFF.

The rearrangement joins TRBV27 to TRBJ2-1, with 13 nucleotides matching TRBD2. The CDR3 runs 17 residues. J was trimmed by 4 bases and V by 5 bases; bases with no gene match: 8. Germline V gene sequence: CDR1 MNHEY, CDR2 SMNVEV (reference sequence). The CDR3 DNA is TGTGCCAGCAGTAACGGACTAGCGGGGGCCAAGTACAATGAGCAGTTCTTC. The encoded protein is CASSNGLAGAKYNEQFF.

The chain recombines TRBV7-3 with TRBJ2-7, with a possible D match to TRBD2 (5 bases). From germline, CDR1 is SGHTA and CDR2 FQGTGA. The CDR3 sequence is 15 residues long. Trimming removed 5 bases from V and 2 bases from J, with 16 bases in between. CDR3 DNA: TGTGCCAGCAGCCCGGGGTGGCCCATAACCTACGAGCAGTACTTC. It specifies CASSPGWPITYEQYF.

Turning to this clone: One junction end disagrees with the germline gene, perhaps due to a read error. The chain carries TRBV25-1 and TRBJ2-5; weak D call: TRBD2 (6 bases). CDR3 length: 17 amino acids. Germline assignment: CDR1 MGHDK and CDR2 SYGVNS. For the CDR3, the DNA is TGTGCCAGCAGTCAATACCGGGACTCCGAATCTCAAGAGACCCAGTACTTC. This sequence encodes CASSQYRDSESQETQYF.

The chain couples TRBV2 to TRBJ1-1; no reliable D call. Germline assignment: CDR1 SNHLY and CDR2 FYNNEI. V lost 3 bases, J lost 5 bases, and 16 bases lay in between. The CDR3 contains 15 residues. DNA for the CDR3: TGTGCCAGCAGTGAGGGAGTGGAGCTGGGGACTGAAGCTTTCTTT. Its translation: CASSEGVELGTEAFF.

This chain links TRBV4-3 with TRBJ1-6; 8 bases agree with TRBD1. The germline CDR1 and CDR2 sequences are LGHNA and YSLEER. J lost 7 bases, V lost 2 bases, and 7 bases had no gene match. The CDR3 loop spans 16 amino acids. CDR3 in amino acids: CASSQSTGVTNSPLHF. The CDR3 DNA is TGCGCCAGCAGCCAATCGACAGGGGTTACAAATTCACCCCTCCACTTT.

V and J are TRBV28 and TRBJ2-1; D remains unclear. V dropped 2 bases and J dropped 0 bases, with 8 bases sitting between them. The germline V gene has CDR1 MDHEN and CDR2 SYDVKM. The length of the CDR3 is 15 residues. Here the CDR3 DNA reads TGTGCCAGCAGTTTACTCCTAAGCTCCTACAATGAGCAGTTCTTC. Translated, it gives CASSLLLSSYNEQFF.

The chain couples TRBV6-4 to TRBJ1-2, with TRBD1 as a possible D gene (6 bases). Germline V gene sequence: CDR1 MRHNA, CDR2 SNTAGT. The CDR3 length is 14 residues. V was trimmed by 6 bases and J by 8 bases, leaving 19 bases between them. This CDR3 is CASSPGGAPVGYTF. CDR3 in DNA: TGTGCCAGCAGCCCGGGGGGCGCCCCGGTCGGCTACACCTTC.

V gene TRBV5-4 combines with J gene TRBJ2-3; TRBD2 matches at 9 bases. This CDR3 region has 16 residues. V was pared by 0 bases and J by 3 bases, with 5 bases of the junction left unmatched. Germline loops: CDR1 SGHNT, CDR2 YYREEE (reference sequence). The CDR3 DNA reads as TGTGCCAGCAGCTTGGGTTTAGCGGGGGAGACAGATACGCAGTATTTT. Amino acids: CASSLGLAGETDTQYF.

V usage is TRBV5-4 and J usage is TRBJ2-2, with D maybe TRBD1 (6 bases). The CDR3 is 15 residues long. Per the germline V gene, CDR1 is SGHNT and CDR2 is YYREEE (reference sequence). The V end was cut by 5 bases, the J end by 3 bases, with 14 bases between. The CDR3 spells CASSSGQTHTGELFF. Here the CDR3 DNA reads TGTGCCAGCAGTTCTGGACAGACGCACACCGGGGAGCTGTTTTTT.

The chain has TRBV19 and TRBJ2-2; TRBD1 aligns across 8 bases. The trim removed 5 bases at V and 1 base at J, leaving 6 bases unmatched. The CDR3 has 16 amino acids. CDR1 LNHDA and CDR2 SQIVND come from the germline V gene (reference sequence). This CDR3 reads CASSPVGQGNTGELFF. The CDR3 bases are TGTGCCAGTAGTCCGGTAGGACAGGGGAACACCGGGGAGCTGTTTTTT.

This chain connects TRBV5-6 to TRBJ1-2; D is undetermined. Trimming stripped 0 bases from V and 3 bases from J, with 15 bases between. Germline V gene lookup returns CDR1 SGHDT and CDR2 YYEEEE. CDR3 length: 16 amino acids. CDR3 coding DNA: TGTGCCAGCAGCTTGGGGGATGGCCCGAGGGACTATGGCTACACCTTC. Amino acids: CASSLGDGPRDYGYTF.

This chain links TRBV30 with TRBJ2-2; TRBD2 agrees at 10 bases. Unmatched junction bases numbered 10, after V lost 2 bases and J lost 1 base. The CDR3 length is 18 residues. Per the germline V gene, CDR1 is GTSNPN and CDR2 is SVGIG (reference sequence). CDR3 sequence: CAWSSIPSGGGNTGELFF. The CDR3, as DNA: TGTGCCTGGAGTTCCATACCTAGCGGGGGAGGGAACACCGGGGAGCTGTTTTTT.

This chain joins TRBV9 and TRBJ2-2; TRBD2 matches at 7 bases. V lost 2 bases, J lost 6 bases, and 10 bases stayed unmatched. The CDR3 is 16 amino acids. Germline V CDR1 and CDR2: SGDLS, YYNGEE. The CDR3 here is CASSVNQGGSAGELFF. Here the CDR3 DNA reads TGTGCCAGCAGCGTCAACCAGGGAGGGTCGGCCGGGGAGCTGTTTTTT.

This clone appeared once. The J gene is TRBJ1-1, the V gene TRBV10-3; 7 nucleotides agree with TRBD1. The CDR3 sequence is 13 residues long. From germline, CDR1 is ENHRY and CDR2 SYGVKD. With 11 bases clipped from V and 0 bases from J, the junction kept 6 bases outside the gene matches. This chain's CDR3 is CAQSDRMNTEAFF. CDR3 in DNA: TGTGCCCAATCGGACAGGATGAACACTGAAGCTTTCTTT.

This chain joins TRBV5-1 and TRBJ2-3, with 7 bases that match TRBD2. Per germline, CDR1 SGHRS and CDR2 YFSETQ. There are 15 residues in the CDR3. The ends lost 5 bases at V and 0 bases at J; junction bases unmatched: 6. The chain's CDR3 is CASSLAAASTDTQYF. In DNA, the CDR3 is TGCGCCAGCAGTCTAGCGGCAGCTAGCACAGATACGCAGTATTTT.

The chain couples TRBV28 to TRBJ2-1; maybe TRBD2 (6 bases). The CDR3 covers 18 residues. Trimming cost V 6 bases and J 4 bases, with 25 bases left between them. Looked up from germline, CDR1 is MDHEN and CDR2 is SYDVKM. DNA for the CDR3: TGTGCCAGCAGGGGTTTACATGCGGGGAAGGAATTTTACAATGAGCAGTTCTTC. It specifies CASRGLHAGKEFYNEQFF. The variable domain in full, completed from reference TRBV28 and TRBJ2-1, reads DVKVTQSSRYLVKRTGEKVFLECVQDMDHENMFWYRQDPGLGLRLIYFSYDVKMKEKGDIPEGYSVSREKKERFSLILESASTNQTSMYLCASRGLHAGKEFYNEQFFGPGTRLTVL.

The rearrangement uses TRBV6-6 and TRBJ1-1; 7 nucleotides align to TRBD1. CDR3 length: 16 residues. Germline CDR1 and CDR2: MNHNY and SVGAGI (reference sequence). V lost 2 bases, J lost 4 bases, and 10 bases stayed unmatched. The CDR3: CASSYLRVDRVTEAFF. The CDR3 nucleotides read TGTGCCAGCAGTTACCTCCGCGTTGACAGGGTCACTGAAGCTTTCTTT.

The V gene is TRBV9, the J gene TRBJ2-2, with 10 positions matching TRBD1. In germline, CDR1 is SGDLS, CDR2 YYNGEE. This CDR3 spans 16 amino acids. The V gene end was trimmed by 3 bases and the J gene end by 6 bases; junction bases not matched to a gene: 8. CDR3 sequence: CASSATGGKGAGELFF. The CDR3, as DNA: TGTGCCAGCAGCGCGACAGGGGGCAAGGGAGCCGGGGAGCTGTTTTTT. The full variable domain, with the rest looked up from reference TRBV9 and TRBJ2-2, is DSGVTQTPKHLITATGQRVTLRCSPRSGDLSVYWYQQSLDQGLQFLIQYYNGEERAKGNILERFSAQQFPDLHSELNLSSLELGDSALYFCASSATGGKGAGELFFGEGSRLTVL.

The genes are TRBV5-1 and TRBJ2-3; 9 nucleotides line up with TRBD2. The CDR3 length is 15 residues. The germline gives CDR1 SGHRS, CDR2 YFSETQ. J gave up 3 bases and V 1 base, and 3 bases lay outside the gene matches. The CDR3 coding sequence is TGCGCCAGCAGCTTGAGCGGGGGGAATACAGATACGCAGTATTTT. Its protein is CASSLSGGNTDTQYF.

The chain recombines TRBV4-1 with TRBJ1-2, with a weak D call TRBD1 (6 bases). This CDR3 spans 17 amino acids. Trimming removed 2 bases at V and 4 bases at J, with 20 bases between. CDR1 and CDR2 (germline): MGHRA, YSYEKL. The CDR3 region is CASSQTTTGSPIYGYTF. Written as DNA, the CDR3 is TGCGCCAGCAGCCAAACAACCACAGGGAGCCCAATCTATGGCTACACCTTC.

Only one count was recorded for this clone. V usage is TRBV11-2 and J usage is TRBJ2-1; TRBD2 matches at 9 bases. Germline-derived CDR1 and CDR2 are SGHAT and FQNNGV. V shed 5 bases and J 9 bases; nucleotides not matched to a gene: 17. This CDR3 spans 17 amino acids. The CDR3 sequence is CASSSLVSTSGLVEQFF. The CDR3 nucleotides read TGTGCCAGCAGCAGCTTAGTTAGTACTAGCGGGTTGGTTGAGCAGTTCTTC.

The chain joins TRBV7-9 to TRBJ1-5; TRBD1 might be the D (6 bases). V was cut by 1 base and J by 0 bases, with 7 bases left in between. Germline loops: CDR1 SEHNR, CDR2 FQNEAQ (reference sequence). CDR3 length equals 15 residues. CDR3: CASSLGDISNQPQHF. The CDR3 nucleotides read TGTGCCAGCAGCTTAGGGGACATTAGCAATCAGCCCCAGCATTTT.

For this clone: One end of the junction fails to match germline, which may point to a read error. This chain connects TRBV5-5 to TRBJ1-4; possibly TRBD1 for D (6 bases). The CDR3 runs to 16 residues. CDR1 SGHKS and CDR2 YYEKEE come from the germline V gene (reference sequence). CDR3 nucleotide sequence: TGTGCCGGCAGCCCCTTAGGACAGAGGTCTAATGAAAAACTGTTTTTT. It translates to CAGSPLGQRSNEKLFF. Filled out from reference TRBV5-5 and TRBJ1-4, the complete variable domain reads DAGVTQSPTHLIKTRGQQVTLRCSPISGHKSVSWYQQVLGQGPQFIFQYYEKEERGRGNFPDRFSARQFPNYSSELNVNALLLGDSALYLCAGSPLGQRSNEKLFFGSGTQLSVL.

This chain uses TRBV19 with TRBJ1-5; D unresolved. Germline assignment: CDR1 LNHDA and CDR2 SQIVND (reference sequence). CDR3 length equals 14 residues. V was clipped by 2 bases and J by 3 bases, with 8 bases between them. The CDR3 loop is CASSIPLPNQPQHF. CDR3 DNA sequence: TGTGCCAGTAGTATACCCCTCCCCAATCAGCCCCAGCATTTT.

The chain employs TRBV15 and TRBJ2-3; 9 bases are a match to TRBD1. This CDR3 is built from 15 residues. V was pared by 0 bases and J by 8 bases, with 6 bases of the junction left unmatched. Per the germline V gene, CDR1 is LNHNV and CDR2 is YYDKDF (reference sequence). The chain's CDR3 is CATSRDWGQGFTQYF. CDR3 in DNA: TGTGCCACCAGCAGAGATTGGGGACAGGGATTTACGCAGTATTTT.

The chain has TRBV28 and TRBJ2-1; D gene ambiguous. This CDR3 has 12 amino acids. V was clipped by 7 bases and J by 0 bases, with 4 bases between them. CDR1 is MDHEN and CDR2 is SYDVKM in the germline V gene. CDR3 loop: CASTSSYNEQFF. The CDR3 coding sequence is TGTGCCAGCACTAGCTCCTACAATGAGCAGTTCTTC. Full variable domain (rest looked up from reference TRBV28 and TRBJ2-1): DVKVTQSSRYLVKRTGEKVFLECVQDMDHENMFWYRQDPGLGLRLIYFSYDVKMKEKGDIPEGYSVSREKKERFSLILESASTNQTSMYLCASTSSYNEQFFGPGTRLTVL.

V and J are TRBV2 and TRBJ1-6; 9 positions match TRBD1. CDR1 and CDR2 (germline): SNHLY, FYNNEI. The CDR3 length is 15 residues. V lost 6 bases to trimming and J lost 8 bases; unmatched junction nucleotides: 8. CDR3 amino acids: CASRWEQGAYSPLHF. The CDR3 region has the DNA TGTGCCAGCAGGTGGGAACAGGGGGCTTATTCACCCCTCCACTTT.

This clone was detected once. V and J are TRBV27 and TRBJ1-6; maybe TRBD1 (5 bases). Germline V gives CDR1 MNHEY, CDR2 SMNVEV (reference sequence). Between the trimmed V and J ends, which lost 5 bases and 4 bases, there was a span of 9 bases. This CDR3 spans 14 amino acids. The CDR3 is CASSPDSYNSPLHF. The CDR3 nucleotides read TGTGCCAGCAGTCCCGACAGTTATAATTCACCCCTCCACTTT.